This T cell receptor beta chain was profiled in a study of T-cell reconstitution after alpha-beta-depleted transplantation in children. The CDR3 runs to 17 residues. Per the germline V gene, CDR1 is ENHRY and CDR2 is SYGVKD. V was pared by 4 bases and J by 4 bases, with 8 bases of the junction left unmatched. The library targeted TCRbeta and was prepared with unique molecular identifiers. MiXCR, applied by TCRdb to the PCR reads, yields one record per CDR3 protein. The sample lists some 220,000 distinct CDR3 sequences; about 9.2% were seen once. The material was PBMCs from the stem cell graft donor, obtained from the stem cell graft. The chain joins TRBV10-3 to TRBJ2-6, with 9 bases that match TRBD1. This TCR came from a human donor who donated a stem cell graft to a child with acute lymphoblastic leukemia. CDR3 sequence reads: CAISGRTGENGANVLTF. DNA for the CDR3: TGTGCCATCAGTGGGCGGACAGGGGAGAACGGGGCCAACGTCCTGACTTTC.